This TCR beta chain was recovered during a study of post-analysis software for immune sequencing data. Background on the study: The disease courses covered relapsing-remitting, secondary progressive and progressive-relapsing multiple sclerosis. Whole-study findings and limits: Included in a set of roughly five TRBV segments more frequent in patients than controls were TRBV5-6, TRBV5-1 and TRBV20-1.

The CDR3 contains 15 residues. The V gene end was trimmed by 0 bases and the J gene end by 9 bases; junction bases not matched to a gene: 3. Germline assignment: CDR1 MNHNS and CDR2 SASEGT. Built from TCR beta cDNA, the libraries had unique molecular identifiers in them. One entry per CDR3 protein results from TCRdb running MiXCR on the PCR reads. Counted here are 750,000 to 900,000 distinct CDR3 sequences, around 46% occurring once; the ten biggest clones make up approximately 5%. On this clonotype: The antigen remains unidentified.

The clonotype originates from a girl aged 10-17 years with multiple sclerosis. Sample: blood. The chain employs TRBV6-1 and TRBJ1-6, with 9 bases identical to TRBD1. The CDR3 region has the DNA TGTGCCAGCAGTGAAGCAGGGACAGGGCGTTCACCCCTCCACTTT. Protein product: CASSEAGTGRSPLHF.